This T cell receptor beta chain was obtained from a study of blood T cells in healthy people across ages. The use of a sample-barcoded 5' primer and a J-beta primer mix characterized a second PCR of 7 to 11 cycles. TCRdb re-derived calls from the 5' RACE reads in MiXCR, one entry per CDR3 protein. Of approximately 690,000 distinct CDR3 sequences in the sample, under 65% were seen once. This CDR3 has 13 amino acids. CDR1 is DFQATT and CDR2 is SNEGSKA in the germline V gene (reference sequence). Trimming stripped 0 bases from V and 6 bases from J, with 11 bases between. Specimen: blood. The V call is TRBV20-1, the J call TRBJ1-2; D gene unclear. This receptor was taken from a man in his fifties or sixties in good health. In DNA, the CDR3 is TGCAGTGCTAGAGATCCCGGCGGTAATGGCTACACCTTC. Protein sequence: CSARDPGGNGYTF.